These 2 T cell receptor beta chains were sequenced from one sample in a study of shared clonotypes between healthy human individuals. TCRdb keeps only in-frame clones here, not all; method: immunoSEQ multiplex PCR. The sample records 2 million to 2.5 million clones, approximately 96% being singletons. The material sequenced was naive CD4+ T cells sorted from blood. The sample's subset: CD45RA+ positively selected. The source is a man younger than 30 in good health.

Written as DNA, the CDR3 is TGCGCCAGCGGCCGGGACAGGGACGAGACCCAGTACTTC. Its protein product is CASGRDRDETQYF. The genes are TRBV5-1 and TRBJ2-5; TRBD1 aligns across 9 bases. Germline lookup yields CDR1 SGHRS and CDR2 YFSETQ. V trimming: 7 bases; J trimming: 5 bases; junction bases outside the gene matches: 6. The CDR3 has 13 residues.

The J gene is TRBJ2-7, the V gene TRBV12-5; the D gene is possibly TRBD2 (6 bases). The germline V and J ends were trimmed by 6 bases and 7 bases, with 10 bases remaining between them. Germline V lookup: CDR1 LGHNT, CDR2 FRNRAP. The CDR3 is made up of 11 amino acids. CDR3 protein: CASGPAGEQYF. CDR3 in DNA: TGTGCTAGTGGCCCCGCGGGGGAGCAGTACTTC. Full variable domain (missing parts from reference TRBV12-5 and TRBJ2-7): DARVTQTPRHKVTEMGQEVTMRCQPILGHNTVFWYRQTMMQGLELLAYFRNRAPLDDSGMPKDRFSAEMPDATLATLKIQPSEPRDSAVYFCASGPAGEQYFGPGTRLTVT.